The clone carrying this T cell receptor beta chain was counted only a few times. Germline CDR1 SGHRS, CDR2 YFSETQ. This CDR3 is 13 amino acids long. V was pared by 2 bases and J by 8 bases, with 4 bases of the junction left unmatched. The entry originates in a study of blood T cell repertoires in COVID-19. Produced via immunoSEQ multiplex PCR; TCRdb's table is partial and in-frame only. The profile covers around 200,000 clones, with approximately 91% appearing a single time and 1.5% to 2% taken by the ten largest. Specimen: peripheral blood. The chain employs TRBV5-1 and TRBJ1-2; 9 bases map to TRBD1. The sequence came from a man aged 18 to 30 with active or convalescent COVID-19. DNA of the CDR3: TGCGCCAGCAGCTTTGGGGACAGGGAGGGCTACACCTTC. As protein: CASSFGDREGYTF.